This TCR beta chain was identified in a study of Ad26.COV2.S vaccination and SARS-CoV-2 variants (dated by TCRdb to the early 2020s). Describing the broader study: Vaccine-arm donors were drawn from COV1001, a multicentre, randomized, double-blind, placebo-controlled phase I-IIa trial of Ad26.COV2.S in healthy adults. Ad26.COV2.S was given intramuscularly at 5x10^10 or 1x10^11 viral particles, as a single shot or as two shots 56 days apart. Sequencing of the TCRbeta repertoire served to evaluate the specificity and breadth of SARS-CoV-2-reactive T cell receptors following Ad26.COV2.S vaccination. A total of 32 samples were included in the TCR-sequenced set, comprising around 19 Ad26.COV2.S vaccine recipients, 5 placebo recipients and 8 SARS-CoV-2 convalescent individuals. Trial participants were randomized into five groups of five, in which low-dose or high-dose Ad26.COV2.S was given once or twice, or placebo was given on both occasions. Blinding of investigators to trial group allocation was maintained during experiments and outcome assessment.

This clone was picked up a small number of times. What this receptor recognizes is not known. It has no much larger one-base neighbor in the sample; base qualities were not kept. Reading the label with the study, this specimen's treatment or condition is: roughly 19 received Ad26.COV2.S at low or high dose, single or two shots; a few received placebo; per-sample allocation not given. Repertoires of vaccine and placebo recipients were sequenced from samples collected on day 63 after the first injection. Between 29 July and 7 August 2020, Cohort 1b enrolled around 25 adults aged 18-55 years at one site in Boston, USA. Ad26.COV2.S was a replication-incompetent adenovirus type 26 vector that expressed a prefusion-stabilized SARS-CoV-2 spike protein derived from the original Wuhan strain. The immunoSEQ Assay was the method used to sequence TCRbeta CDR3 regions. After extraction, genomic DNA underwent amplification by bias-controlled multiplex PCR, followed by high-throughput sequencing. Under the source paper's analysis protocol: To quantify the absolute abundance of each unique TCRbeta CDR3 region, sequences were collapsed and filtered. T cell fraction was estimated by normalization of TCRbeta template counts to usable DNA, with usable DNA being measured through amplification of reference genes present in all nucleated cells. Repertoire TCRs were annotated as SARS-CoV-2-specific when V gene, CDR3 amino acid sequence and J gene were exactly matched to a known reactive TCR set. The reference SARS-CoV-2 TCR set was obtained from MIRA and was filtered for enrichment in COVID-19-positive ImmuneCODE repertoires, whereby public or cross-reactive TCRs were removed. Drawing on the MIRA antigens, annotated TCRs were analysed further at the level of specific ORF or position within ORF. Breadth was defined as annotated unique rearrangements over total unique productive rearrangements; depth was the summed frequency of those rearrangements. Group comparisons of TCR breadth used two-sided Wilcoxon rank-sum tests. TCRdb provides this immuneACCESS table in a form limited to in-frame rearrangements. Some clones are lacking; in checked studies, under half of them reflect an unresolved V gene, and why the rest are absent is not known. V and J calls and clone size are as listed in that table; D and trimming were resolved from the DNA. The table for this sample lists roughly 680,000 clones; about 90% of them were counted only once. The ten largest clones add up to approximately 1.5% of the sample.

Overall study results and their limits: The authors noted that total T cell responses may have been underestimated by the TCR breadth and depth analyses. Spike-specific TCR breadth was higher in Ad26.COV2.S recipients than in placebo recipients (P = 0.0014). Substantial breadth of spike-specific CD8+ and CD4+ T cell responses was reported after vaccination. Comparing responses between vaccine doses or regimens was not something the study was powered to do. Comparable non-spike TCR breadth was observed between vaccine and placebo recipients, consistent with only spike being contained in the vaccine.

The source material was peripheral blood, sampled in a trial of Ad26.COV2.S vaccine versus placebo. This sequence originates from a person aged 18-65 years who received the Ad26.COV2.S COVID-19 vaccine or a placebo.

The DNA is TGTGCCAGCAGCAACCGGGCATCCTTGGAAGCAGAAGCTTTCTTT. Its protein reads: CASSNRASLEAEAFF. The chain is assembled from TRBV11-3 and TRBJ1-1; no D gene is confidently identified. The germline ends are 21 bases apart after V is trimmed by 5 bases and J by 8 bases. From cysteine to phenylalanine, the CDR3 is 15 amino acids long. The read is trimmed to its CDR3 DNA, 45 bases read in frame from base 1. The CDR1 and CDR2 encoded by the germline V gene are SGHNT and YENEEA. The CDR3, completed at both ends by the reference TRBV11-3 and TRBJ1-1 genes, gives the full variable domain EAGVVQSPRYKIIEKKQPVAFWCNPISGHNTLYWYLQNLGQGPELLIRYENEEAVDDSQLPKDRFSAERLKGVDSTLKIQPAELGDSAVYLCASSNRASLEAEAFFGQGTRLTVV.